The entry below gives a single TCR beta chain sequence along with its context. The V gene's germline CDR1 is LNHDA and CDR2 SQIVND (reference sequence). Trimming at V came to 4 bases and at J to 1 base, leaving 3 bases not matched to a gene. The CDR3 sequence is 17 residues long. The data belong to a study of T cell changes during pregnancy in multiple sclerosis. TCRdb's copy holds only in-frame clones and misses some; the assay was immunoSEQ multiplex PCR. The table shows around 62,000 clones, with 91% occurring only once. The J gene is TRBJ1-6, the V gene TRBV19; 11 bases are a match to TRBD1. The sample in question was CD4+ T cells from peripheral blood mononuclear cells, obtained in the first trimester of pregnancy. The TCR sequence derives from a female donor with multiple sclerosis, enrolled in a pregnancy study. CDR3 protein: CASSTDRGPSYNSPLHF. In DNA form, the CDR3 reads TGTGCCAGTAGTACGGACAGGGGGCCGTCCTATAATTCACCCCTCCACTTT.